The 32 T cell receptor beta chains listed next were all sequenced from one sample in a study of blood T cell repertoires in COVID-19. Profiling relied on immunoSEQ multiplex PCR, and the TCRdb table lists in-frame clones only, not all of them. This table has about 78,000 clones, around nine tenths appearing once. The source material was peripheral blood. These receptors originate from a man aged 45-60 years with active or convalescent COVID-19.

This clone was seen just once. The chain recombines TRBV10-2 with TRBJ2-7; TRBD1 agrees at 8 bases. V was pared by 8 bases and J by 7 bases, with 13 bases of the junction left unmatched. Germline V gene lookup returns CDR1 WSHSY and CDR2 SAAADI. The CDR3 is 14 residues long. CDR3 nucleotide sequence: TGCGCCAGCCGACGAGGGCAGGGGGCTGAAGAGCAGTACGTC. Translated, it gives CASRRGQGAEEQYV.

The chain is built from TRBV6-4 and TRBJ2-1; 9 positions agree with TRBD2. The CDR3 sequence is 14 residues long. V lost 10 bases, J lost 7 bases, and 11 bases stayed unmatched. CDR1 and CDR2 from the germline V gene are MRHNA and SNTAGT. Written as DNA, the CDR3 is TGTGCCACCGCGCTAGCGGGGTCCCTGAATGAGCAGTTCTTC. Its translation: CATALAGSLNEQFF.

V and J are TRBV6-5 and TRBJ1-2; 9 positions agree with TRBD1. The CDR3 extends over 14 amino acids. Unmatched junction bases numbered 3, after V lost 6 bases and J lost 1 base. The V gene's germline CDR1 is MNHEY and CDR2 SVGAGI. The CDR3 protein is CASSRDRDNYGYTF. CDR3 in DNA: TGTGCCAGCAGCCGGGACAGGGATAACTATGGCTACACCTTC.

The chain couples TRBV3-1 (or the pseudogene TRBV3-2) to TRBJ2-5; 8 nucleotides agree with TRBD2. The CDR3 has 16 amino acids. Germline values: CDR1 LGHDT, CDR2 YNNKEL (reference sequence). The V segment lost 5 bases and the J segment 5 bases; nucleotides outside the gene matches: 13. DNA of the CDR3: TGTGCCAGCAGCTCACGGGGGGGGGCCAAATGGGAGACCCAGTACTTC. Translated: CASSSRGGAKWETQYF.

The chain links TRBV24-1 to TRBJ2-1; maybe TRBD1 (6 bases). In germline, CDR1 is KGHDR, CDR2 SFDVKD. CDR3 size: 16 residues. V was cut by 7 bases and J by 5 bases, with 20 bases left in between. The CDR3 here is CATSGSRWGQDNEQFF. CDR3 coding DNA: TGTGCCACCAGCGGTTCGCGGTGGGGGCAGGACAATGAGCAGTTCTTC.

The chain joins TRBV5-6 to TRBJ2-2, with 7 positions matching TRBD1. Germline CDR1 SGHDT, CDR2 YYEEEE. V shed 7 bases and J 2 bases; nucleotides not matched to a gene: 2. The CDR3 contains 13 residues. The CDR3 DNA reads TGTGCCAGCGGGACAGACAACACCGGGGAGCTGTTTTTT. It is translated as CASGTDNTGELFF.

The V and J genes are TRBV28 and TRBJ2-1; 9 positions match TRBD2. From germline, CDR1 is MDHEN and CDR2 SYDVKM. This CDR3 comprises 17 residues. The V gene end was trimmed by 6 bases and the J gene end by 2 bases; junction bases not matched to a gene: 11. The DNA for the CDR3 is TGTGCCAGCAGCCCCTTGGGTAGCGGGGGACCCTACAATGAGCAGTTCTTC. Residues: CASSPLGSGGPYNEQFF.

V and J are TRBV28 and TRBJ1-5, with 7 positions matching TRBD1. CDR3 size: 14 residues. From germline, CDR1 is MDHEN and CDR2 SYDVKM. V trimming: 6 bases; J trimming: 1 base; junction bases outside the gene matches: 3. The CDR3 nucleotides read TGTGCCAGCAGAAACAGGGGAAGCAATCAGCCCCAGCATTTT. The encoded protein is CASRNRGSNQPQHF.

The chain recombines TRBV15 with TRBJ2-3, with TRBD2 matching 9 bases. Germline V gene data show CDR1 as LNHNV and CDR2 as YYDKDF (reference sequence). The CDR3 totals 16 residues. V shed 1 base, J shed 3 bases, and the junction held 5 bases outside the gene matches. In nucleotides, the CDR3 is TGTGCCACCAGCAGAGGTAGCGGGGGAAAGACAGATACGCAGTATTTT. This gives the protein CATSRGSGGKTDTQYF. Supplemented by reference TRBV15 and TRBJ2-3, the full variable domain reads DAMVIQNPRYQVTQFGKPVTLSCSQTLNHNVMYWYQQKSSQAPKLLFHYYDKDFNNEADTPDNFQSRRPNTSFCFLDIRSPGLGDTAMYLCATSRGSGGKTDTQYFGPGTRLTVL.

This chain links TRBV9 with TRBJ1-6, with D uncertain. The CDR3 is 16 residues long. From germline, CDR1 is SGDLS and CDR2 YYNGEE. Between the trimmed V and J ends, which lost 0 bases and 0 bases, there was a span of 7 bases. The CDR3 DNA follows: TGTGCCAGCAGCGTAGGTCCGAGCTCCTATAATTCACCCCTCCACTTT. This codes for CASSVGPSSYNSPLHF.

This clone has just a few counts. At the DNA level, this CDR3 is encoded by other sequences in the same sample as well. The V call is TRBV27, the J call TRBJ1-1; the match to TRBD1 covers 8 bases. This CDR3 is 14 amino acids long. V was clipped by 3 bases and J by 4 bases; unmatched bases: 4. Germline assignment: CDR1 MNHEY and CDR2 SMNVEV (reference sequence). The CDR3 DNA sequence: TGTGCCAGCAGTTTCCAGGGGGCGCCCACTGAAGCTTTCTTT. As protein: CASSFQGAPTEAFF.

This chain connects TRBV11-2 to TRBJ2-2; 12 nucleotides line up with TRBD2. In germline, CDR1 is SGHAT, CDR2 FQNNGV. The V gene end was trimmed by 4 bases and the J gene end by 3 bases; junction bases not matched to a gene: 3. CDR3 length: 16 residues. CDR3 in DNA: TGTGCCAGCAGCTCTAGCGGGGGGGCCTACACCGGGGAGCTGTTTTTT. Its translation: CASSSSGGAYTGELFF.

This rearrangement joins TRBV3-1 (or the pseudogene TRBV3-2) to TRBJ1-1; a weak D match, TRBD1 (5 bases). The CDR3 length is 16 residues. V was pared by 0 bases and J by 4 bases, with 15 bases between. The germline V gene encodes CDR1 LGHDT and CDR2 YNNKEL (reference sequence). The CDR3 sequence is CASSQDLRGAGTEAFF. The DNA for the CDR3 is TGTGCCAGCAGCCAAGATTTGCGGGGCGCGGGCACTGAAGCTTTCTTT.

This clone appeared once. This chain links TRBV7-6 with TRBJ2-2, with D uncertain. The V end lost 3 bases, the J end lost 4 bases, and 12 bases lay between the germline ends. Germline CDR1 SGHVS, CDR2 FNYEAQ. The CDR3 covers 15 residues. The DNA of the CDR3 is TGTGCCAGCAGCTTGGATAGCTTTGGCACCGGGGAGCTGTTTTTT. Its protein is CASSLDSFGTGELFF. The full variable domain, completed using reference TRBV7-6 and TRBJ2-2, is GAGVSQSPRYKVTKRGQDVALRCDPISGHVSLYWYRQALGQGPEFLTYFNYEAQQDKSGLPNDRFSAERPEGSISTLTIQRTEQRDSAMYRCASSLDSFGTGELFFGEGSRLTVL.

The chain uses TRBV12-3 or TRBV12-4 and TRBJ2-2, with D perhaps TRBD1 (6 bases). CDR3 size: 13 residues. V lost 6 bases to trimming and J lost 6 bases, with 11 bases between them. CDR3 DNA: TGTGCCAGCAGCCTACAGGGCTCCGGGGAGCTGTTTTTT. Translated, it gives CASSLQGSGELFF.

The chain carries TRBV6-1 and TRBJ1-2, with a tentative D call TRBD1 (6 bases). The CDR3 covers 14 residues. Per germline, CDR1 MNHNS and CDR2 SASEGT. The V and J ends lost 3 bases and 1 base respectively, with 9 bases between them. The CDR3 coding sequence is TGTGCCAGCAGTGAGGGGACAAGTAACTATGGCTACACCTTC. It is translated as CASSEGTSNYGYTF.

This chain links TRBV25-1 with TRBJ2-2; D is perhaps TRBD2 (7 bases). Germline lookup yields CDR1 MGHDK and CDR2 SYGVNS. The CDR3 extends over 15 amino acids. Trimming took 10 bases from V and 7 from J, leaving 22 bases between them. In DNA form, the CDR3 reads TGTGCCACTCACGCCAATGGGGGGGCCGGCGGGGAGCTGTTTTTT. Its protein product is CATHANGGAGGELFF.

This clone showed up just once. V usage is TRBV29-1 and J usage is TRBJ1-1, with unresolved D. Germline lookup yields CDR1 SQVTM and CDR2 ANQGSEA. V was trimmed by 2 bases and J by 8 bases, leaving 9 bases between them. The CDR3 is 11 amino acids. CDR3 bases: TGCAGCGTTGAACAAGGCAGGGAAGCTTTCTTT. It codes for CSVEQGREAFF.

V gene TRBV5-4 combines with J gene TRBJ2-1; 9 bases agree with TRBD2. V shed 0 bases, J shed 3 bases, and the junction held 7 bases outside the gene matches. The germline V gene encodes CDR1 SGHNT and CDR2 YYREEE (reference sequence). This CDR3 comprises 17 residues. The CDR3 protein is CASSLGRGGAGYNEQFF. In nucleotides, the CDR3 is TGTGCCAGCAGCTTGGGTCGCGGGGGGGCGGGCTACAATGAGCAGTTCTTC.

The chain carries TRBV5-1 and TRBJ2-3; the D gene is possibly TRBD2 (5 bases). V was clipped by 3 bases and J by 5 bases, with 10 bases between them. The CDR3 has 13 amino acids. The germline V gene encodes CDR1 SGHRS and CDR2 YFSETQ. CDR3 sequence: CASSSRGGDTQYF. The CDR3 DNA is TGCGCCAGCAGCTCGCGAGGAGGAGATACGCAGTATTTT.

Here the CDR3 reads CATSVEGSGELFF. CDR3 DNA: TGTGCCACCAGTGTTGAGGGAAGCGGGGAGCTGTTTTTT. The V call is TRBV24-1, the J call TRBJ2-2; a weak D match, TRBD2 (5 bases). The germline V gene encodes CDR1 KGHDR and CDR2 SFDVKD. The V end lost 5 bases, the J end lost 7 bases, and 10 bases lay between the germline ends. This CDR3 has 13 residues.

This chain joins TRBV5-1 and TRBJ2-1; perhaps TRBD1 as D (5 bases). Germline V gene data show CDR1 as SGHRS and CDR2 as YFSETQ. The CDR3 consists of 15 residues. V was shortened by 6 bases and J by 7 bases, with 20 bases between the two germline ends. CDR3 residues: CASKNDWAGKNEQFF. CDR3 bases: TGCGCCAGCAAGAACGATTGGGCAGGGAAGAATGAGCAGTTCTTC.

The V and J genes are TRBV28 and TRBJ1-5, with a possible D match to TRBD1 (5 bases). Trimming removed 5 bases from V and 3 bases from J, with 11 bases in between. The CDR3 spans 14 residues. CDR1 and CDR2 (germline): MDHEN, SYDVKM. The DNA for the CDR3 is TGTGCCAGCAGTCCCAACAGGTACAATCAGCCCCAGCATTTT. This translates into CASSPNRYNQPQHF. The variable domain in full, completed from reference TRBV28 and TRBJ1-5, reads DVKVTQSSRYLVKRTGEKVFLECVQDMDHENMFWYRQDPGLGLRLIYFSYDVKMKEKGDIPEGYSVSREKKERFSLILESASTNQTSMYLCASSPNRYNQPQHFGDGTRLSIL.

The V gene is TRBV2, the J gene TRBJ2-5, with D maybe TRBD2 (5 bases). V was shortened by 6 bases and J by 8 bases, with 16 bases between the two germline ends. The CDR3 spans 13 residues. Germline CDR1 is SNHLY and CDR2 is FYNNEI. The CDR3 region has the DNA TGTGCCAGCAGCCCCGGGGAAGCAGAAACCCAGTACTTC. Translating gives CASSPGEAETQYF.

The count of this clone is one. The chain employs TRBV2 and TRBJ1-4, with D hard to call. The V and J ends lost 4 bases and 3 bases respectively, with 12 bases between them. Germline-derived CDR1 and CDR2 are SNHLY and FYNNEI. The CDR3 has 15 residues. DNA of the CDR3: TGTGCCAGCAGTGGTTGGCAGTTCTCTAATGAAAAACTGTTTTTT. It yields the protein CASSGWQFSNEKLFF. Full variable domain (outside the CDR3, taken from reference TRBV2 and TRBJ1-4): EPEVTQTPSHQVTQMGQEVILRCVPISNHLYFYWYRQILGQKVEFLVSFYNNEISEKSEIFDDQFSVERPDGSNFTLKIRSTKLEDSAMYFCASSGWQFSNEKLFFGSGTQLSVL.

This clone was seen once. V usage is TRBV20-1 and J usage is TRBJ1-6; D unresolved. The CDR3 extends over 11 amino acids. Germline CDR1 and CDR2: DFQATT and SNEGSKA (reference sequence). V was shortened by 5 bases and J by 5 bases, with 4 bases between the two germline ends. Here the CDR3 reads CSARDNSPLHF. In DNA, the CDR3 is TGCAGTGCTCGGGATAATTCACCCCTCCACTTT.

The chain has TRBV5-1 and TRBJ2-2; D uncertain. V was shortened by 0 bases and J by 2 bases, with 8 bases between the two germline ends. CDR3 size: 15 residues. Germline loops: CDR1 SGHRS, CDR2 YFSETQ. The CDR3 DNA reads TGCGCCAGCAGCTTGGTTTCCAAAAACACCGGGGAGCTGTTTTTT. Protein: CASSLVSKNTGELFF. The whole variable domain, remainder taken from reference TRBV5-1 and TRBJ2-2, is KAGVTQTPRYLIKTRGQQVTLSCSPISGHRSVSWYQQTPGQGLQFLFEYFSETQRNKGNFPGRFSGRQFSNSRSEMNVSTLELGDSALYLCASSLVSKNTGELFFGEGSRLTVL.

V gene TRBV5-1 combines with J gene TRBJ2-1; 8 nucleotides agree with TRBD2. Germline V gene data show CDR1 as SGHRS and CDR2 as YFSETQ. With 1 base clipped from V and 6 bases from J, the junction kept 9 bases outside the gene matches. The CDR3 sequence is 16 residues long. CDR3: CASSLSGGGTFNEQFF. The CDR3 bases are TGCGCCAGCAGCTTGTCCGGCGGGGGGACTTTCAATGAGCAGTTCTTC.

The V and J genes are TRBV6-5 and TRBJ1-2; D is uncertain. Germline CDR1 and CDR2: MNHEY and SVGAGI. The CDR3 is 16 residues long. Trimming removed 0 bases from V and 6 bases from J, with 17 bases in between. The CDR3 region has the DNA TGTGCCAGCAGTTACTCGAGTTCAGGCTTTTTGGATGGCTACACCTTC. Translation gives CASSYSSSGFLDGYTF.

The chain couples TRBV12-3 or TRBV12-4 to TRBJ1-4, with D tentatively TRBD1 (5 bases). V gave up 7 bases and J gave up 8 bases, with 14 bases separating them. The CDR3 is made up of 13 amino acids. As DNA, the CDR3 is TGTGCCAGCACCCCGCAGGGTGGGGAAAAACTGTTTTTT. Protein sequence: CASTPQGGEKLFF.

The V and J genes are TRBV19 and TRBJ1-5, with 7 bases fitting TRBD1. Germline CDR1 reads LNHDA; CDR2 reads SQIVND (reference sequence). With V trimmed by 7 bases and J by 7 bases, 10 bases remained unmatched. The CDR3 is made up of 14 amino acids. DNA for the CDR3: TGTGCCAGTAACCTCGGGACAGCCGGACAGCCCCAGCATTTT. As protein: CASNLGTAGQPQHF.

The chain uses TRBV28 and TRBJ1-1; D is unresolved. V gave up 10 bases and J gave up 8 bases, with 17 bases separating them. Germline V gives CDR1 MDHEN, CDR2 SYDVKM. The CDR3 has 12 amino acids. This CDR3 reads CAIIKPFQEAFF. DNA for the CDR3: TGTGCCATCATAAAACCTTTTCAGGAAGCTTTCTTT.